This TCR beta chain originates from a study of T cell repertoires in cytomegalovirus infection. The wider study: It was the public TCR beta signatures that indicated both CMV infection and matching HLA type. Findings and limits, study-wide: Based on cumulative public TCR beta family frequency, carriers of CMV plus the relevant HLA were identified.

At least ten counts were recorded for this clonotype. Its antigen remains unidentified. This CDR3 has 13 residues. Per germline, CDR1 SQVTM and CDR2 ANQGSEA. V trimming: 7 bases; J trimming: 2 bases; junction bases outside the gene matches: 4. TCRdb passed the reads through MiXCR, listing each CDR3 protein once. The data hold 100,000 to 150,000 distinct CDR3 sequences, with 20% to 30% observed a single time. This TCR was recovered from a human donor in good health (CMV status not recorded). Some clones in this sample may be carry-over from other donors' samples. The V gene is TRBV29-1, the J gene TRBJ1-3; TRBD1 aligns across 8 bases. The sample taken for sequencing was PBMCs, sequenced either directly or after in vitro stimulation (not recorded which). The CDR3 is CSAQQGAGNTIYF. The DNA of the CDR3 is TGCAGCGCTCAACAGGGGGCTGGAAACACCATATATTTT. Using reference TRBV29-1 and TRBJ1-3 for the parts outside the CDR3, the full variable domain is SAVISQKPSRDICQRGTSLTIQCQVDSQVTMMFWYRQQPGQSLTLIATANQGSEATYESGFVIDKFPISRPNLTFSTLTVSNMSPEDSSIYLCSAQQGAGNTIYFGEGSWLTVV.